This TCR beta chain stems from a study of blood T cell repertoires in COVID-19. Study-wide background: Acute-phase and convalescent COVID-19 samples originated in the United States, Italy and Spain. The analysed material was cDNA or gDNA that came from T cells, B-cell-depleted T cells, or PBMCs.

CDR1 MNHEY and CDR2 SMNVEV come from the germline V gene (reference sequence). The CDR3 spans 13 residues. Trimming removed 6 bases at V and 5 bases at J, with 13 bases between. This table comes from immunoSEQ multiplex PCR, and its TCRdb copy is limited to in-frame clones, with some not included. The sample holds more than 300,000 clones, 80% to 90% seen once. The sequencing sample was made of PBMCs or T cells enriched from blood (not recorded which). The rearrangement joins TRBV27 to TRBJ2-5, with a tentative D call TRBD1 (5 bases). The source of this sequence is a woman aged 18-35 years who had recovered from COVID-19. CDR3 sequence: CASRLAGPETQYF. The CDR3 DNA reads TGTGCCAGCAGGCTGGCAGGGCCGGAGACCCAGTACTTC.